Each of the 26 T cell receptor beta chains below was sequenced from the same sample in a study of CD8+CD57+ T cells in acquired aplastic anemia. All patients picked for sequencing had shown, by flow cytometry, an expansion of CD8+CD57+ cells. Genomic DNA constituted the template upon which TCR beta VDJ and CDR3 profiling was performed. Each CDR3 protein gets one entry after TCRdb re-called the reads with MiXCR. The sample includes 400,000 to 600,000 distinct CDR3 sequences, roughly 34% of them seen just once. Sequenced sample: sorted CD4+, CD8+, or CD8+CD57+ T cells (not recorded which) from PBMCs. Receptors originate from a human donor with aplastic anemia.

Remarks on this clonotype: A read error may be the cause here, since a much bigger clone is one base away. The V and J genes are TRBV14 and TRBJ2-7; D remains ambiguous. Germline V lookup: CDR1 SGHDN, CDR2 FVKESK. The CDR3 is 11 amino acids. CDR3 protein: CAWSAPYERYF. CDR3 DNA sequence: TGTGCCTGGAGCGCCCCCTACGAGCGGTACTTC.

Concerning this clonotype itself: A read error may explain this, as a much larger clone is one base away. The J gene is TRBJ1-3, the V gene TRBV9; a weak D match, TRBD1 (5 bases). CDR1 is SGDLS and CDR2 is YYNGEE in the germline V gene. The CDR3 contains 15 residues. The CDR3, as DNA: TGTGCCAGCAGCCCTTCGACAGTTTCCGGAAGCACCATATATTTT. Protein sequence: CASSPSTVSGSTIYF.

This clonotype showed up just a few times. The rearrangement uses TRBV7-8 and TRBJ2-1; D perhaps matches TRBD1 (6 bases). V lost 1 base and J 10 bases, leaving 8 bases between the germline ends. This CDR3 has 12 amino acids. CDR1 SGHVS and CDR2 FQNEAQ come from the germline V gene. For the CDR3, the DNA is TGTGCCAGCAGCTTAGTGGGGGCCGAGCAGTTCTTC. Translation gives CASSLVGAEQFF.

The chain is built from TRBV5-1 and TRBJ1-1; unclear D gene. The germline V and J ends were trimmed by 7 bases and 2 bases, with 21 bases remaining between them. Germline-derived CDR1 and CDR2 are SGHRS and YFSETQ. CDR3 size: 16 residues. CDR3 in amino acids: CASSNPQATLNTEAFF. The CDR3 DNA reads as TGCGCCAGCTCTAACCCGCAGGCAACTTTAAACACTGAAGCTTTCTTT.

The genes are TRBV25-1 and TRBJ2-7, with 9 nucleotides matching TRBD1. Germline CDR1 is MGHDK and CDR2 is SYGVNS. Trimming removed 5 bases from V and 6 bases from J; junction bases left unmatched: 11. CDR3 length: 15 amino acids. Written as DNA, the CDR3 is TGTGCCAGCAGTCTCCGGGACAGGGTAGTAGTCGAGCAGTACTTC. This codes for CASSLRDRVVVEQYF.

The chain has TRBV2 and TRBJ2-1, with 12 bases aligning to TRBD2. The CDR3 runs to 15 residues. The germline CDR1 and CDR2 sequences are SNHLY and FYNNEI. Germline trimming cut 4 bases from V and 6 bases from J; bases unmatched to any gene: 4. Here the CDR3 reads CASSVPSGRANEQFF. The CDR3 DNA reads as TGTGCCAGCAGTGTGCCTAGCGGGAGGGCCAATGAGCAGTTCTTC.

V gene TRBV6-1 combines with J gene TRBJ1-2; 7 bases agree with TRBD1. The CDR3 loop spans 16 amino acids. Germline V gives CDR1 MNHNS, CDR2 SASEGT. Germline trimming cut 8 bases from V and 4 bases from J; bases unmatched to any gene: 16. The CDR3 DNA reads as TGTGCCAGCCCGTCGCGAGGGGAGTACAGGGGCTATGGCTACACCTTC. It specifies CASPSRGEYRGYGYTF.

The sample holds a few counts of this clonotype. V gene TRBV7-2 combines with J gene TRBJ1-1, with 8 bases lining up with TRBD1. This CDR3 is 15 amino acids long. V was pared by 5 bases and J by 4 bases, with 9 bases of the junction left unmatched. CDR1 is SGHTA, CDR2 FQGNSA, per germline. The CDR3 region is CASSITGGSGTEAFF. The CDR3 region has the DNA TGTGCCAGCAGCATAACAGGGGGGTCGGGCACTGAAGCTTTCTTT. The full variable domain, its missing parts supplied by reference TRBV7-2 and TRBJ1-1, is GAGVSQSPSNKVTEKGKDVELRCDPISGHTALYWYRQSLGQGLEFLIYFQGNSAPDKSGLPSDRFSAERTGGSVSTLTIQRTQQEDSAVYLCASSITGGSGTEAFFGQGTRLTVV.

This clonotype was observed at least ten times. The V gene is TRBV29-1, the J gene TRBJ2-1, with TRBD2 identical over 10 bases. CDR3 size: 13 residues. J gave up 7 bases and V 7 bases, and 7 bases lay outside the gene matches. CDR1 and CDR2 from the germline V gene are SQVTM and ANQGSEA. CDR3 in DNA: TGCAGCGGGAGGGCTAGCGGGAGTAATGAGCAGTTCTTC. Residues: CSGRASGSNEQFF.

This clonotype was recorded a few times. The chain links TRBV20-1 to TRBJ2-7; 10 bases line up with TRBD2. V was pared by 0 bases and J by 2 bases, with 4 bases of the junction left unmatched. This CDR3 spans 15 amino acids. CDR1 is DFQATT, CDR2 SNEGSKA, per germline (reference sequence). As DNA, the CDR3 is TGCAGTGCTAGAGATCTAGCGGGGGTGGCCTACGAGCAGTACTTC. Translated: CSARDLAGVAYEQYF.

This clonotype occurred once. This sequence may be a read error, since a much larger clone differs from it by one base. The chain has TRBV10-3 and TRBJ1-6; D ambiguous. Germline V gives CDR1 ENHRY, CDR2 SYGVKD. This CDR3 comprises 16 residues. CDR3 sequence reads: CAIRDNISSYKSPLHF. For the CDR3, the DNA is TGTGCCATCAGGGATAATATAAGCTCCTATAAGTCACCCCTCCACTTT.

The table lists this clonotype with a few counts. Mismatch with germline at one junction end may stem from a read error. The chain is built from TRBV10-3 and TRBJ1-1, with 7 bases lining up with TRBD1. CDR1 ENHRY and CDR2 SYGVKD come from the germline V gene. CDR3 length equals 15 residues. CDR3 nucleotides: TGTGCCAGCAGTGTTACGCAGGGGGTTGGTACTGAAGCTTTCTTT. Translated: CASSVTQGVGTEAFF.

The V and J genes are TRBV5-4 and TRBJ1-6, with 9 positions matching TRBD1. In germline, CDR1 is SGHNT, CDR2 YYREEE (reference sequence). The CDR3 runs 17 residues. The junction had 9 bases not matched to a gene; V was cut back by 0 bases and J by 8 bases. The CDR3 is CASSLAPGQGSYSPLHF. In nucleotides, the CDR3 is TGTGCCAGCAGCTTGGCGCCTGGACAGGGGTCCTATTCACCCCTCCACTTT.

The genes are TRBV11-2 and TRBJ1-6; no definite D call. CDR1 is SGHAT and CDR2 is FQNNGV in the germline V gene. The CDR3 runs to 17 residues. Trimming stripped 3 bases from V and 3 bases from J, with 15 bases between. CDR3 loop: CASSLGAEPYYNSPLHF. CDR3 sequence (DNA): TGTGCCAGCAGCTTGGGAGCAGAGCCCTACTATAATTCACCCCTCCACTTT.

This clonotype was counted between two and nine times. The V gene is TRBV25-1, the J gene TRBJ2-3; 11 bases line up with TRBD2. Trimming cost V 2 bases and J 1 base; bases outside gene matches: 17. The V gene's germline CDR1 is MGHDK and CDR2 SYGVNS. The CDR3 has 21 amino acids. CDR3 DNA: TGTGCCAGCAGTGAAATTAGACCCGGGACTAGCGGACTTGCCGGCACAGATACGCAGTATTTT. Translation gives CASSEIRPGTSGLAGTDTQYF.

This rearrangement joins TRBV9 to TRBJ2-7; D remains unclear. Trimming took off 10 bases at V and 5 bases at J, with 19 bases between the two ends. This CDR3 has 13 residues. Germline V gene lookup returns CDR1 SGDLS and CDR2 YYNGEE. The DNA of the CDR3 is TGTGCCGGCGCGGCGGCACTGAGCCACGAGCAGTACTTC. It codes for CAGAAALSHEQYF.

This clonotype was picked up a small number of times. This sequence joins TRBV7-9 and TRBJ2-7; no definite D call. Trimming cost V 8 bases and J 5 bases, with 19 bases left between them. The CDR3 has 14 residues. The germline CDR1 and CDR2 sequences are SEHNR and FQNEAQ (reference sequence). CDR3 sequence (DNA): TGTGCCAGCTCCCCGGCGGTAGTTTCCCACGAGCAGTACTTC. It specifies CASSPAVVSHEQYF.

This chain joins TRBV7-9 and TRBJ1-2, with TRBD1 matching over 8 bases. This CDR3 contains 15 residues. Germline V gene data show CDR1 as SEHNR and CDR2 as FQNEAQ (reference sequence). V was clipped by 7 bases and J by 6 bases; unmatched bases: 13. CDR3 sequence: CASIPGGQGADGYTF. The CDR3 DNA is TGTGCCAGCATCCCCGGTGGGCAGGGGGCCGATGGCTACACCTTC.

This clonotype has just a few counts. The chain is built from TRBV19 and TRBJ1-3, with 7 bases lining up with TRBD1. The germline CDR1 and CDR2 sequences are LNHDA and SQIVND (reference sequence). Losses at the gene ends were 5 bases for V and 0 bases for J; bases not matched to a gene: 10. CDR3 length: 17 amino acids. CDR3 region: CASSLTGQLNSGNTIYF. The DNA of the CDR3 is TGTGCCAGTAGTCTAACGGGACAGCTAAACTCTGGAAACACCATATATTTT.

As regards this clonotype: The junction differs from germline at one of its ends, possibly a read error. The chain links TRBV20-1 to TRBJ2-2, with D possibly being TRBD1 (6 bases). CDR1 is DFQATT and CDR2 is SNEGSKA in the germline V gene (reference sequence). The CDR3 consists of 14 residues. The CDR3 loop reads CSASRQGSTGKLFF. In DNA form, the CDR3 reads TGCAGTGCTAGTCGCCAGGGGAGCACCGGGAAGCTGTTTTTT.

This clonotype has more than one count but fewer than ten. This chain joins TRBV6-5 and TRBJ1-2; no reliable D call. V was cut by 2 bases and J by 0 bases, with 7 bases left in between. From germline, CDR1 is MNHEY and CDR2 SVGAGI. CDR3 length: 14 amino acids. The CDR3 nucleotides read TGTGCCAGCAGTTACGACGGAGCTAACTATGGCTACACCTTC. This gives the protein CASSYDGANYGYTF.

The V and J genes are TRBV30 and TRBJ1-2; the D is unclear. Germline V CDR1 and CDR2: GTSNPN, SVGIG (reference sequence). V lost 0 bases and J lost 3, with 5 bases in between. This CDR3 is 12 amino acids long. In DNA form, the CDR3 reads TGTGCCTGGAGTGTACGGGACTATGGCTACACCTTC. This translates into CAWSVRDYGYTF.

Concerning this clonotype itself: A much larger clonotype is one base distant, so this may be a read error. The chain is built from TRBV2 and TRBJ1-1, with a possible D match to TRBD1 (6 bases). The CDR3 is 14 amino acids. Germline CDR1 reads SNHLY; CDR2 reads FYNNEI. The V gene lost 10 bases and the J gene lost 0 bases, with 15 bases spanning the gap. The CDR3 reads CATERTDLNTEAFF. Here the CDR3 DNA reads TGTGCCACCGAAAGGACAGACCTGAACACTGAAGCTTTCTTT.

This clonotype turned up a few times. The J gene is TRBJ1-1, the V gene TRBV2; D ambiguous. CDR1 is SNHLY, CDR2 FYNNEI, per germline. Trimming left V 4 bases short and J 6 bases short, with 12 bases between. There are 13 residues in the CDR3. CDR3: CASSARLGSEAFF. CDR3 coding DNA: TGTGCCAGCAGTGCCAGGTTGGGGTCTGAAGCTTTCTTT.

The rearrangement links TRBV20-1 to TRBJ2-3, with D unclear. Trimming shortened V by 3 bases and J by 0 bases, and 13 bases separated the two germline ends. The CDR3 contains 15 residues. Germline loops: CDR1 DFQATT, CDR2 SNEGSKA (reference sequence). CDR3 residues: CSARDGRSSTDTQYF. DNA for the CDR3: TGCAGTGCTAGGGACGGTAGATCTAGCACAGATACGCAGTATTTT.

The J gene is TRBJ2-5, the V gene TRBV20-1, with 7 nucleotides matching TRBD2. The germline CDR1 and CDR2 sequences are DFQATT and SNEGSKA (reference sequence). This CDR3 has 13 amino acids. V lost 4 bases to trimming and J lost 0 bases; unmatched junction nucleotides: 2. CDR3 region: CSATAGDQETQYF. The CDR3 bases are TGCAGTGCTACGGCGGGGGACCAAGAGACCCAGTACTTC.